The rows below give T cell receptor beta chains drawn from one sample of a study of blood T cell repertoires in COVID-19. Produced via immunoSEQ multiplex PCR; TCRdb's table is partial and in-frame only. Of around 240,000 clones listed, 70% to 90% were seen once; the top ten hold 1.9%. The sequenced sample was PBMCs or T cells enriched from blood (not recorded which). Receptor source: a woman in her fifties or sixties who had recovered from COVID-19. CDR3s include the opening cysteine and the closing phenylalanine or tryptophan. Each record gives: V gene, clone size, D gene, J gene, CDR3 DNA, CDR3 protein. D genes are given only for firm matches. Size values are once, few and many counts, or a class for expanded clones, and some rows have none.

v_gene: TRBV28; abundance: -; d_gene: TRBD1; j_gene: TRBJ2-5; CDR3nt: TGTGCCAGCAGTTCCGCCGGGACAGGTGAAGAGACCCAGTACTTC; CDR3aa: CASSSAGTGEETQYF
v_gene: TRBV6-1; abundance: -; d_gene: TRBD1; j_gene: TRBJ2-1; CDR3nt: TGTGCCAGCAGTGGGGGGACAGGGGCCTTCAACAATGAGCAGTTCTTC; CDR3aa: CASSGGTGAFNNEQFF
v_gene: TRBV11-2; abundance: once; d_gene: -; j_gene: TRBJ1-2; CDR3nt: TGTGCCAGCAGCTTATTCCCAAACACTAACTATGGCTACACCTTC; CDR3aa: CASSLFPNTNYGYTF
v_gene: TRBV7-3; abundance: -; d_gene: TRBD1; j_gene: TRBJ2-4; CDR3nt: TGTGCCAGCAGCCCTAATGGACAGGGGGGTGATCTAGCCAAAAACATTCAGTACTTC; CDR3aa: CASSPNGQGGDLAKNIQYF
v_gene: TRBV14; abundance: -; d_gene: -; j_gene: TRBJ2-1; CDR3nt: TGTGCCAGCAGCCGCCCGCGGGCCTTGGGGTACAATGAGCAGTTCTTC; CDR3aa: CASSRPRALGYNEQFF
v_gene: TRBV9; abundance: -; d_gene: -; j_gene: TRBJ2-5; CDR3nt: TGTGCCAGCAGCGTAGGCGGGATCCCTTGGGAGACCCAGTACTTC; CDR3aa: CASSVGGIPWETQYF
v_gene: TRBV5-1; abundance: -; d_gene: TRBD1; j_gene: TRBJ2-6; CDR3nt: TGCGCCAGCAGCCCCCGGGACAGGAGTCTCTCTGGGGCCAACGTCCTGACTTTC; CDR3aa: CASSPRDRSLSGANVLTF
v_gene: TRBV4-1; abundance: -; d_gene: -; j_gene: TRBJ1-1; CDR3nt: TGCGCCAGCAGCCAACCCCGACTGACGAACACTGAAGCTTTCTTT; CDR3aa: CASSQPRLTNTEAFF
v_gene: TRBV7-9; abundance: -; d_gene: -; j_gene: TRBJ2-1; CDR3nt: TGTGCCAGCAGCTTAGCAGGCGGGGACAGACTCCCTTCGGGGAAACGGTTCTTC; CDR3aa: CASSLAGGDRLPSGKRFF
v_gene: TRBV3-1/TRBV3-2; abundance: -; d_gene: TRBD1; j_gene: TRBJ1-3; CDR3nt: TGTGCCAGCAGCCTTCAGGACAGGGATGGGGACACCATATATTTT; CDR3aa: CASSLQDRDGDTIYF
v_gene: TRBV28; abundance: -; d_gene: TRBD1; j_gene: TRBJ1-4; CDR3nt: TGTGCCACCCTGGGGACAGATAATGAAAAACTGTTTTTT; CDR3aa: CATLGTDNEKLFF
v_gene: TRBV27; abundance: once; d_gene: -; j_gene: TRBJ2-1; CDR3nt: TGTGCCAGCAGTCTAATTGACGACAGTTACAATGAGCAGTTCTTC; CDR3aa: CASSLIDDSYNEQFF
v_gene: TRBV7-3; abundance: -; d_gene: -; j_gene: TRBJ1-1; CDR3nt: TGTGCCAGCAGCTTAGTTGCAGGAAACACTGAAGCTTTCTTT; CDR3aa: CASSLVAGNTEAFF
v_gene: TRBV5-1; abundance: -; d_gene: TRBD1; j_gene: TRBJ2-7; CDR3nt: TGCGCCAGCAGCTCCGGGACAGGGGGCGGCGAGCAGTACTTC; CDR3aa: CASSSGTGGGEQYF
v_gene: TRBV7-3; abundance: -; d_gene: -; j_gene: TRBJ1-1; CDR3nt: TGTGCCAGCAGCAACGACAGGAACACTGAAGCTTTCTTT; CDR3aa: CASSNDRNTEAFF
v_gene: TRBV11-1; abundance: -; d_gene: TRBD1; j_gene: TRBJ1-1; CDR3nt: TGTGCCAGCAGCCTGTCAGGGGGCCGCACTGAAGCTTTCTTT; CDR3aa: CASSLSGGRTEAFF